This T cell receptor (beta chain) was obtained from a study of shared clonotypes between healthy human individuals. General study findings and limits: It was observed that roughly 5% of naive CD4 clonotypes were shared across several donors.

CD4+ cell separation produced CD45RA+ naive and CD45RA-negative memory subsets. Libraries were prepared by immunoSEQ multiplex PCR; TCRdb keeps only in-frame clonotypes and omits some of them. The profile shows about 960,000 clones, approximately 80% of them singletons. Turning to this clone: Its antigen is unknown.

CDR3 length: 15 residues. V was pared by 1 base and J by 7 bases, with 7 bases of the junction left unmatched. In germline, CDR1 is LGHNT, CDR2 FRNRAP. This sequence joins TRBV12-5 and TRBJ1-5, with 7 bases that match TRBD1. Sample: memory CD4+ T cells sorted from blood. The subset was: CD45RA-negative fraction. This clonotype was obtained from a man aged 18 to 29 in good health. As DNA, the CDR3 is TGTGCTAGTGGTTTGGAAGCAGGGGGGAACCAGCCCCAGCATTTT. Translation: CASGLEAGGNQPQHF.